Included here is one T cell receptor beta chain sequence, with context. The V gene end was trimmed by 0 bases and the J gene end by 7 bases; junction bases not matched to a gene: 5. The CDR3 consists of 14 residues. Germline V gene data show CDR1 as MNHNS and CDR2 as SASEGT. The record originates from a study of T cell changes during pregnancy in multiple sclerosis. The data were produced by immunoSEQ multiplex PCR, yet TCRdb's version contains in-frame clones alone and is incomplete. The sample lists 60,000 to 85,000 clones; roughly 92% were seen once. V gene TRBV6-1 combines with J gene TRBJ1-2, with 7 bases identical to TRBD1. The sequencing here drew on peripheral blood, taken after pregnancy. This TCR was sampled from a female donor in good health, enrolled as a control in a pregnancy study. This CDR3 is CASSEANRGVGYTF. The CDR3 DNA is TGTGCCAGCAGTGAAGCGAACAGGGGCGTTGGCTACACCTTC.